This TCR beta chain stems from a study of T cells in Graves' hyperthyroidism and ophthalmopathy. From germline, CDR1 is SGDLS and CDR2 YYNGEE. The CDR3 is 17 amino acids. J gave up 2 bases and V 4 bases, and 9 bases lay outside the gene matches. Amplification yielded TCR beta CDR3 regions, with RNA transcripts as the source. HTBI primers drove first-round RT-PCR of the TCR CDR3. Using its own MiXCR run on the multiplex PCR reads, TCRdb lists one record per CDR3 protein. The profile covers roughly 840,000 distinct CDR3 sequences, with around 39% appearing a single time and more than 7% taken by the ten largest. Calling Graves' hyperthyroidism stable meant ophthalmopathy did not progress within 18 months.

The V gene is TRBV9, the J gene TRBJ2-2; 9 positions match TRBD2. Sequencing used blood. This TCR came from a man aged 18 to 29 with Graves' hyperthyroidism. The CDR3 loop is CASSTTKREVNTGELFF. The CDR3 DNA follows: TGTGCCAGCAGCACAACAAAGCGGGAGGTCAACACCGGGGAGCTGTTTTTT.